Shown below are 9 T cell receptor beta chains from a single sample sequenced in a study of cytomegalovirus exposure and HLA in healthy donors. 60 Vbeta and 13 Jbeta primers were used in PCR. Assay used: immunoSEQ multiplex PCR; TCRdb lists only in-frame clones, some missing. The sample holds 100,000 to 150,000 clones, roughly 8.8% seen once. Material: PBMCs. Source of these receptors: a woman aged 40 to 50 in good health and CMV-seropositive.

V and J are TRBV7-2 and TRBJ2-5, with 10 bases that match TRBD1. Germline CDR1 SGHTA, CDR2 FQGNSA. The CDR3 covers 14 residues. With 5 bases clipped from V and 4 bases from J, the junction kept 4 bases outside the gene matches. For the CDR3, the DNA is TGTGCCAGCAGCGTCCGGGACAGGGGAGAGACCCAGTACTTC. It encodes CASSVRDRGETQYF. The full variable domain, completed using reference TRBV7-2 and TRBJ2-5, is GAGVSQSPSNKVTEKGKDVELRCDPISGHTALYWYRQSLGQGLEFLIYFQGNSAPDKSGLPSDRFSAERTGGSVSTLTIQRTQQEDSAVYLCASSVRDRGETQYFGPGTRLLVL.

This clone was picked up a small number of times. This chain joins TRBV27 and TRBJ2-5, with a tentative D call TRBD1 (5 bases). Germline V gene data show CDR1 as MNHEY and CDR2 as SMNVEV (reference sequence). The V end was cut by 2 bases, the J end by 1 base, with 11 bases between. This CDR3 is built from 15 residues. This chain's CDR3 is CASSLRRQTQETQYF. The CDR3 nucleotides are TGTGCCAGCAGTTTACGGAGACAGACCCAAGAGACCCAGTACTTC.

This chain links TRBV2 with TRBJ1-3, with D perhaps matching TRBD1 (6 bases). CDR1 and CDR2 from the germline V gene are SNHLY and FYNNEI. The V and J ends lost 8 bases and 0 bases respectively, with 11 bases between them. This CDR3 has 14 residues. CDR3 nucleotide sequence: TGTGCCAGCGGCGGACAGCCCTCTGGAAACACCATATATTTT. Protein: CASGGQPSGNTIYF.

The chain carries TRBV7-9 and TRBJ1-6, with D unclear. Germline V CDR1 and CDR2: SEHNR, FQNEAQ (reference sequence). The CDR3 runs to 13 residues. V was shortened by 5 bases and J by 9 bases, with 11 bases between the two germline ends. This CDR3 is CASSQGRASPLHF. The CDR3 coding sequence is TGTGCCAGCAGCCAAGGGAGGGCTTCACCCCTCCACTTT.

This clone turned up a few times. The chain joins TRBV10-2 to TRBJ1-1; 8 bases are shared with TRBD1. Trimming at V came to 9 bases and at J to 5 bases, leaving 11 bases not matched to a gene. Germline V lookup: CDR1 WSHSY, CDR2 SAAADI. This CDR3 has 14 amino acids. DNA of the CDR3: TGCGCCAGTTATTCCAGGGGGCGAGAGACTGAAGCTTTCTTT. Residues: CASYSRGRETEAFF.

This clone was picked up a small number of times. The chain has TRBV5-1 and TRBJ2-5, with D uncertain. The V end lost 4 bases, the J end lost 2 bases, and 12 bases lay between the germline ends. Germline values: CDR1 SGHRS, CDR2 YFSETQ. The CDR3 is 14 amino acids. CDR3 DNA sequence: TGCGCCAGCAGCACTGAACAGCCACAAGAGACCCAGTACTTC. It encodes CASSTEQPQETQYF.

The CDR3 reads CSAVQNEQFF. The CDR3 DNA reads as TGCAGTGCCGTACAAAATGAGCAGTTCTTC. The rearrangement links TRBV20-1 to TRBJ2-1, with D unresolved. V lost 6 bases and J lost 7, with 7 bases in between. The V gene's germline CDR1 is DFQATT and CDR2 SNEGSKA (reference sequence). The CDR3 covers 10 residues.

V usage is TRBV10-3 and J usage is TRBJ1-5; 8 nucleotides agree with TRBD1. Unmatched junction bases numbered 6, after V lost 3 bases and J lost 5 bases. The CDR3 is 15 residues long. The germline V gene encodes CDR1 ENHRY and CDR2 SYGVKD. CDR3: CAISDSDRGYQPQHF. The CDR3 DNA follows: TGTGCCATCAGTGACAGCGACAGGGGATATCAGCCCCAGCATTTT.

There are a few counts of this clone. Other DNA sequences within the sample encode an identical CDR3. The chain recombines TRBV12-5 with TRBJ1-5; D remains unclear. The ends were cut back, 1 base at V and 1 base at J, with 11 bases in the middle. The length of the CDR3 is 16 residues. Germline loops: CDR1 LGHNT, CDR2 FRNRAP. In DNA, the CDR3 is TGTGCTAGTGGTTTGGGACTTTCAGACAGCAATCAGCCCCAGCATTTT. Encoded protein: CASGLGLSDSNQPQHF.